This T cell receptor (beta chain) was sequenced in a study of T cell responses to AZD1222 COVID-19 vaccine. Study results and caveats: Just a handful of AZD1222 recipients were seropositive at baseline. Breadth and depth of Spike-specific TCRs rose after two AZD1222 doses. Possibly, clonal diversity was underestimated; donors were largely white British and included more females. CD4 TCRs linked to vaccination spanned spike, dominating at 160-218 and 743-854.

The V and J ends lost 2 bases and 4 bases respectively, with 9 bases between them. Germline CDR1 and CDR2: WNHNN and SYGVQD (reference sequence). The CDR3 loop spans 14 amino acids. Note on this clone: Its specificity is not known.

Data came from immunoSEQ multiplex PCR; TCRdb stores just in-frame clones and leaves some out. The table records around 63,000 clones, 85% to 90% of them present only once. Sequencing was performed on peripheral blood, taken on day 0 of AZD1222 vaccination. The chain joins TRBV10-1 to TRBJ1-5, with a possible D match to TRBD1 (5 bases). The receptor comes from an adult in good health. The CDR3 reads CASSERGCNQPQHF. The CDR3 nucleotides read TGCGCCAGCAGTGAGAGGGGCTGTAATCAGCCCCAGCATTTT.